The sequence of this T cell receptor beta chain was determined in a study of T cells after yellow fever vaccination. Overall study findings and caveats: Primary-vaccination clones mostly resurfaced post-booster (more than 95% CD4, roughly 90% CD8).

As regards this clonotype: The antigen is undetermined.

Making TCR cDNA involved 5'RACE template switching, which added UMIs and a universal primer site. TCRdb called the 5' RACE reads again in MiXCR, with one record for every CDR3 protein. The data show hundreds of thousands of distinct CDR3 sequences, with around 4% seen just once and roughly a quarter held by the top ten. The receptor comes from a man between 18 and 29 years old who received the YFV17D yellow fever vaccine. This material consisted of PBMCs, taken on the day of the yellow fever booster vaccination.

In DNA, the CDR3 is TGCAGTGCTAGTATAGGAAACAATCAGCCCCAGCATTTT. The encoded protein is CSASIGNNQPQHF. The V gene is TRBV20-1, the J gene TRBJ1-5; D uncertain. CDR3 size: 13 residues. Germline CDR1 DFQATT, CDR2 SNEGSKA (reference sequence). The V end was cut by 3 bases, the J end by 3 bases, with 9 bases between.